This TCR beta chain came from a study of graft-versus-host responses after intestinal transplantation. Germline-derived CDR1 and CDR2 are SGHDT and YYEEEE. The CDR3 is 16 amino acids. V dropped 0 bases and J dropped 2 bases, with 13 bases sitting between them. To note about this clone: Its target is not known.

The method was immunoSEQ multiplex PCR; TCRdb's version includes in-frame clones alone and lacks a portion of them. The sample includes tens of thousands of clones, about nine tenths seen only once; the top ten take 2% to 3%. Study results and caveats: Recipient marrow held GvH clones, some first seen in ileum or blood. Early post-transplant HvG declines were associated with peak circulating GvH clone levels.

This clonotype was sampled from a human donor who was the organ donor for an intestinal transplant. The source material was unstimulated CD4+ T cells sorted from spleen or lymph node cells, sampled before transplant. The chain employs TRBV5-6 and TRBJ2-3, with D possibly being TRBD1 (6 bases). The CDR3 DNA reads as TGTGCCAGCAGCTTGGGTAGGGACACCTTCACAGATACGCAGTATTTT. Translated, it gives CASSLGRDTFTDTQYF.